This TCR beta chain was captured in a study of blood T cell repertoires in COVID-19. The CDR3 extends over 16 amino acids. V was trimmed by 8 bases and J by 1 base, leaving 20 bases between them. In germline, CDR1 is ENHRY, CDR2 SYGVKD. The method was immunoSEQ multiplex PCR; TCRdb's version includes in-frame clones alone and lacks a portion of them. The top ten hold 7.1% of the sample, which has 200,000 to 300,000 clones, approximately 86% seen once. The V call is TRBV10-3, the J call TRBJ1-1; D ambiguous. This sequence was found in a woman in her 70s with active or convalescent COVID-19. The sample taken for sequencing was peripheral blood. CDR3 in amino acids: CAIATRVGWQNTEAFF. As DNA, the CDR3 is TGTGCCATCGCTACGCGGGTAGGCTGGCAGAACACTGAAGCTTTCTTT.